Shown below are 25 T cell receptor beta chains from a single sample sequenced in a study of blood T cell repertoires in COVID-19. Profiled with immunoSEQ multiplex PCR; TCRdb holds only in-frame clones, not every one. The table has some 250,000 clones, around 90% seen once. The sequencing input was peripheral blood. Every receptor here comes from a woman younger than 45 with acute or convalescent COVID-19.

The chain employs TRBV3-1 (or the pseudogene TRBV3-2) and TRBJ2-3, with TRBD1 matching over 10 bases. Trimming took 5 bases from V and 4 from J; bases not matched to a gene: 3. The germline CDR1 and CDR2 sequences are LGHDT and YNNKEL (reference sequence). CDR3 size: 14 residues. CDR3 in DNA: TGTGCCAGCAGCTTGACAGGGGGCCCAGATACGCAGTATTTT. It specifies CASSLTGGPDTQYF.

J is TRBJ2-7 and V is TRBV24-1; the match to TRBD1 covers 9 bases. The germline gives CDR1 KGHDR, CDR2 SFDVKD. Trimming took 2 bases from V and 2 from J; bases not matched to a gene: 9. The CDR3 is 17 residues long. CDR3 protein: CATSDSYGTGNAYEQYF. CDR3 sequence (DNA): TGTGCCACCAGTGATTCGTACGGGACAGGGAATGCCTACGAGCAGTACTTC.

The genes are TRBV5-1 and TRBJ2-7, with 7 bases matching TRBD1. V shed 1 base and J 3 bases; nucleotides not matched to a gene: 7. The length of the CDR3 is 15 residues. Germline CDR1 SGHRS, CDR2 YFSETQ. DNA of the CDR3: TGCGCCAGCAGCTTGAGGGGACAGTCTTACTACGAGCAGTACTTC. This codes for CASSLRGQSYYEQYF.

CDR3 coding DNA: TGTGCCAGTAGTATAGCGGGAGGTACCTACGAGCAGTACTTC. As protein: CASSIAGGTYEQYF. The V gene is TRBV19, the J gene TRBJ2-7; 7 bases are a match to TRBD2. In germline, CDR1 is LNHDA, CDR2 SQIVND (reference sequence). The J segment lost 2 bases and the V segment lost 1 base, leaving 2 bases of the junction unmatched. There are 14 residues in the CDR3.

The rearrangement links TRBV5-1 to TRBJ1-2; TRBD1 agrees at 7 bases. CDR1 is SGHRS, CDR2 YFSETQ, per germline. The CDR3 spans 13 residues. The V gene end was trimmed by 4 bases and the J gene end by 5 bases; junction bases not matched to a gene: 5. CDR3 nucleotide sequence: TGCGCCAGCAGCCTGGACAGGTATTATGGCTACACCTTC. Translating gives CASSLDRYYGYTF.

The rearrangement links TRBV5-6 to TRBJ1-2; maybe TRBD1 (6 bases). V lost 2 bases and J lost 4, with 12 bases in between. The CDR3 is 14 residues long. Germline assignment: CDR1 SGHDT and CDR2 YYEEEE. The CDR3 region is CASSLNRVFYGYTF. The DNA of the CDR3 is TGTGCCAGCAGCTTAAACAGGGTCTTCTATGGCTACACCTTC.

The CDR3 is CASSLFTAEGKETQYF. The CDR3 DNA is TGTGCCAGCAGCTTGTTTACTGCGGAGGGTAAAGAGACCCAGTACTTC. The V call is TRBV5-6, the J call TRBJ2-5, with D possibly TRBD2 on 6 matching bases. V was pared by 1 base and J by 3 bases, with 16 bases between. Germline CDR1 is SGHDT and CDR2 is YYEEEE. There are 16 residues in the CDR3.

V usage is TRBV6-6 and J usage is TRBJ2-1, with a tentative D call TRBD2 (6 bases). Trimming stripped 5 bases from V and 9 bases from J, with 14 bases between. Germline lookup yields CDR1 MNHNY and CDR2 SVGAGI (reference sequence). This CDR3 is built from 13 residues. The CDR3 DNA follows: TGTGCCAGCAGTCGGGACTCAATCAGTGAGCAGTTCTTC. It codes for CASSRDSISEQFF.

The V and J genes are TRBV27 and TRBJ2-1, with TRBD2 matching 7 bases. CDR1 and CDR2 from the germline V gene are MNHEY and SMNVEV (reference sequence). Trimming cost V 2 bases and J 3 bases; bases outside gene matches: 7. The CDR3 loop spans 16 amino acids. DNA of the CDR3: TGTGCCAGCAGTTTACCCGGGACTACTGTCTACAATGAGCAGTTCTTC. Translating gives CASSLPGTTVYNEQFF.

This rearrangement joins TRBV7-9 to TRBJ1-5; perhaps TRBD1 as D (6 bases). Between the trimmed V and J ends, which lost 1 base and 0 bases, there was a span of 16 bases. The CDR3 contains 18 residues. In germline, CDR1 is SEHNR, CDR2 FQNEAQ (reference sequence). For the CDR3, the DNA is TGTGCCAGCAGCTTAGGGTTTACAGGGAAAAATAGCAATCAGCCCCAGCATTTT. It codes for CASSLGFTGKNSNQPQHF.

This chain links TRBV2 with TRBJ1-4; TRBD1 matches at 8 bases. Germline V gene sequence: CDR1 SNHLY, CDR2 FYNNEI. The V gene end was trimmed by 1 base and the J gene end by 7 bases; junction bases not matched to a gene: 2. The CDR3 sequence is 14 residues long. CDR3 in amino acids: CASSEGRGLEKLFF. Here the CDR3 DNA reads TGTGCCAGCAGTGAAGGCAGGGGGCTTGAAAAACTGTTTTTT.

The chain is built from TRBV15 and TRBJ1-2; unclear D gene. This CDR3 comprises 14 residues. The germline V gene has CDR1 LNHNV and CDR2 YYDKDF (reference sequence). V was trimmed by 0 bases and J by 2 bases, leaving 7 bases between them. CDR3: CATSRDAVNYGYTF. CDR3 bases: TGTGCCACCAGCAGAGATGCGGTCAACTATGGCTACACCTTC.

The chain recombines TRBV5-1 with TRBJ2-3, with 7 bases lining up with TRBD1. Germline CDR1 reads SGHRS; CDR2 reads YFSETQ. The CDR3 has 14 amino acids. Trimming cost V 3 bases and J 5 bases; bases outside gene matches: 6. The CDR3 nucleotides read TGCGCCAGCAGCTCGGCAGGGGGATTAGATACGCAGTATTTT. As protein: CASSSAGGLDTQYF. Based on the CDR3 plus reference TRBV5-1 and TRBJ2-3, the full variable domain is KAGVTQTPRYLIKTRGQQVTLSCSPISGHRSVSWYQQTPGQGLQFLFEYFSETQRNKGNFPGRFSGRQFSNSRSEMNVSTLELGDSALYLCASSSAGGLDTQYFGPGTRLTVL.

The chain couples TRBV27 to TRBJ1-2; 8 bases map to TRBD1. The germline gives CDR1 MNHEY, CDR2 SMNVEV (reference sequence). There are 14 residues in the CDR3. V lost 2 bases, J lost 2 bases, and 1 base stayed unmatched. The CDR3 bases are TGTGCCAGCAGTTTAGGGACAGGAAACTATGGCTACACCTTC. Translated, it gives CASSLGTGNYGYTF.

The chain recombines TRBV5-8 with TRBJ2-7; TRBD1 agrees at 7 bases. The germline V gene encodes CDR1 SGHTS and CDR2 YDEGEE. The trim removed 5 bases at V and 6 bases at J, leaving 8 bases unmatched. There are 13 residues in the CDR3. The CDR3 DNA reads as TGTGCCAGCAGGGCGACAGGGTCAGGCGAGCAGTACTTC. This encodes CASRATGSGEQYF.

The gene calls are TRBV9 and TRBJ1-3; D is unresolved. There are 15 residues in the CDR3. V was cut by 3 bases and J by 0 bases, with 10 bases left in between. Germline CDR1 is SGDLS and CDR2 is YYNGEE. CDR3 in amino acids: CASSAYSDSGNTIYF. The CDR3 DNA sequence: TGTGCCAGCAGCGCCTACTCCGACTCTGGAAACACCATATATTTT.

This clone came up once. This chain joins TRBV4-3 and TRBJ2-3; D not resolved. The V and J ends lost 1 base and 1 base respectively, with 9 bases between them. The germline CDR1 and CDR2 sequences are LGHNA and YSLEER. This CDR3 has 15 amino acids. The CDR3 sequence is CASSQVGQGTDTQYF. DNA of the CDR3: TGCGCCAGCAGCCAAGTGGGCCAGGGCACAGATACGCAGTATTTT.

This clone was found once. The V call is TRBV6-5, the J call TRBJ1-5, with D maybe TRBD1 (5 bases). Germline assignment: CDR1 MNHEY and CDR2 SVGAGI. With 5 bases removed from V and 4 bases from J, the gap between germline ends came to 12 bases. The CDR3 loop spans 14 amino acids. The CDR3 protein is CASSPDGGNQPQHF. DNA for the CDR3: TGTGCCAGCAGTCCGGATGGGGGGAATCAGCCCCAGCATTTT.

The V and J genes are TRBV6-5 and TRBJ2-3; TRBD2 matches 12 bases. CDR1 and CDR2 (germline): MNHEY, SVGAGI. The CDR3 spans 16 residues. Trimming took 2 bases from V and 6 from J; bases not matched to a gene: 6. CDR3 amino acids: CASSYRLAGVLDTQYF. CDR3 DNA sequence: TGTGCCAGCAGTTACAGACTAGCGGGAGTGTTGGATACGCAGTATTTT.

The rearrangement links TRBV6-2 or TRBV6-3 to TRBJ2-7; D may be TRBD2 (6 bases). CDR1 MNHEY and CDR2 SVGEGT come from the germline V gene. The CDR3 extends over 15 amino acids. V lost 1 base to trimming and J lost 6 bases, with 16 bases between them. CDR3 protein: CASSYLASVVPEQYF. The CDR3 DNA follows: TGTGCCAGCAGTTACTTGGCTAGCGTGGTACCCGAGCAGTACTTC.

The rearrangement uses TRBV7-2 and TRBJ1-2, with TRBD1 matching over 8 bases. This CDR3 contains 13 residues. The V gene end was trimmed by 3 bases and the J gene end by 8 bases; junction bases not matched to a gene: 5. The germline gives CDR1 SGHTA, CDR2 FQGNSA. This chain's CDR3 is CASSLTGELGYTF. Here the CDR3 DNA reads TGTGCCAGCAGCTTGACAGGGGAGCTGGGCTACACCTTC.

The chain links TRBV18 to TRBJ1-2, with TRBD1 matching over 7 bases. CDR3 length: 18 residues. V was pared by 4 bases and J by 6 bases, with 20 bases of the junction left unmatched. Germline-derived CDR1 and CDR2 are KGHSH and LQKENI. The CDR3 loop reads CASSRETGQVGAVHGYTF. The CDR3 nucleotides read TGTGCCAGCTCACGAGAGACAGGGCAAGTTGGGGCGGTCCATGGCTACACCTTC.

The chain employs TRBV5-1 and TRBJ2-7; possibly TRBD2 for D (6 bases). V dropped 0 bases and J dropped 0 bases, with 10 bases sitting between them. This CDR3 region has 15 residues. CDR1 is SGHRS, CDR2 YFSETQ, per germline. CDR3 sequence (DNA): TGCGCCAGCAGCTTGGAGGGGAGGAACTCCTACGAGCAGTACTTC. This sequence encodes CASSLEGRNSYEQYF.

V gene TRBV7-9 combines with J gene TRBJ2-1; D might be TRBD2 (5 bases). V was cut by 4 bases and J by 8 bases, with 18 bases left in between. The CDR3 runs 15 residues. The V gene's germline CDR1 is SEHNR and CDR2 FQNEAQ (reference sequence). CDR3: CASSSRHPPGDEQFF. The CDR3 DNA reads TGTGCCAGCAGCTCTAGGCACCCCCCCGGGGATGAGCAGTTCTTC.

V and J are TRBV7-9 and TRBJ2-2; D is possibly TRBD1 (6 bases). The CDR3 runs 16 residues. Trimming cost V 5 bases and J 4 bases, with 17 bases left between them. Germline values: CDR1 SEHNR, CDR2 FQNEAQ (reference sequence). This CDR3 reads CASSPKSTGLTGELFF. The CDR3 DNA is TGTGCCAGCAGCCCAAAAAGCACAGGGCTCACCGGGGAGCTGTTTTTT.